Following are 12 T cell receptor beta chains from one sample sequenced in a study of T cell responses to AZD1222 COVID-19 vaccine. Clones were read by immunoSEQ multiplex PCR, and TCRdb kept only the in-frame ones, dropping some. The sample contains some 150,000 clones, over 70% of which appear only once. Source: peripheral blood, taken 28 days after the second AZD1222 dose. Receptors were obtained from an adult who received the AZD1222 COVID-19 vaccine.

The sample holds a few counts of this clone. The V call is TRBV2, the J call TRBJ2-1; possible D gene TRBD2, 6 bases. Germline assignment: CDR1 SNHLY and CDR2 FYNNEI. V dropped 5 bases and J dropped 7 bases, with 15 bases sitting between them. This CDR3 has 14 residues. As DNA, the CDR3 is TGTGCCAGCAGTCAGACTAGGTTGGTGAATGAGCAGTTCTTC. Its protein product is CASSQTRLVNEQFF.

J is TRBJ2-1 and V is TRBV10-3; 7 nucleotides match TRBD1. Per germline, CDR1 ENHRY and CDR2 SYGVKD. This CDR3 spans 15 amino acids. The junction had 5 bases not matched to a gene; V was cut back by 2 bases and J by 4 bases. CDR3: CAISENRGLYNEQFF. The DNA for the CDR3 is TGTGCCATCAGTGAGAACAGGGGTTTGTACAATGAGCAGTTCTTC.

The CDR3 loop reads CASSHYGSGTYNEQFF. In DNA form, the CDR3 reads TGTGCCAGCAGCCACTATGGTAGCGGGACTTACAATGAGCAGTTCTTC. V and J are TRBV4-2 and TRBJ2-1; 8 bases are shared with TRBD2. V lost 3 bases and J lost 4; bases outside the gene matches: 8. The CDR3 loop spans 16 amino acids. Germline-derived CDR1 and CDR2 are LGHNA and YNFKEQ.

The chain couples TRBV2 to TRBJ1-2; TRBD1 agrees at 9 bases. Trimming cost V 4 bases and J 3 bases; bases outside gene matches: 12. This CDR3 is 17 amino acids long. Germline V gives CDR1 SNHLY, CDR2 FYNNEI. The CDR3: CASSVPGQGRNDYGYTF. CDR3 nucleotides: TGTGCCAGCAGTGTCCCGGGACAGGGACGGAACGACTATGGCTACACCTTC. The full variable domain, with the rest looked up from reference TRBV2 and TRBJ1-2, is EPEVTQTPSHQVTQMGQEVILRCVPISNHLYFYWYRQILGQKVEFLVSFYNNEISEKSEIFDDQFSVERPDGSNFTLKIRSTKLEDSAMYFCASSVPGQGRNDYGYTFGSGTRLTVV.

CDR3: CASSHRLNTEAFF. CDR3 bases: TGTGCCAGCAGTCATCGGCTGAACACTGAAGCTTTCTTT. V is TRBV5-6 and J is TRBJ1-1; the D is unclear. The germline V gene has CDR1 SGHDT and CDR2 YYEEEE. V was trimmed by 5 bases and J by 0 bases, leaving 8 bases between them. The CDR3 spans 13 residues.

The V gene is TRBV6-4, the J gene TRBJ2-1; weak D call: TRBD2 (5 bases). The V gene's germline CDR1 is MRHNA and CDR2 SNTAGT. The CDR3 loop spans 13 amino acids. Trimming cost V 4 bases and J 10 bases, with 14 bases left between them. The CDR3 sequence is CASSVSLGGEQFF. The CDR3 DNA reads TGTGCCAGCAGTGTGAGTTTGGGCGGGGAGCAGTTCTTC.

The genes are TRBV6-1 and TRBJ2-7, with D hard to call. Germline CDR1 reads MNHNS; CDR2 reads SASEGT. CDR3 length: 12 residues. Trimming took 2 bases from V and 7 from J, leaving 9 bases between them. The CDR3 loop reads CASSEQWGEQYF. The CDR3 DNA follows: TGTGCCAGCAGTGAACAATGGGGAGAGCAGTACTTC.

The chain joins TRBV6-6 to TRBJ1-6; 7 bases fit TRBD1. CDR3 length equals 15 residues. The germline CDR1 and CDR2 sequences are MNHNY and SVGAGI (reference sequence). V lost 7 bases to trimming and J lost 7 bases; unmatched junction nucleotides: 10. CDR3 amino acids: CASTQGNRGNSPLHF. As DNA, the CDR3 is TGTGCCAGCACCCAGGGCAACAGGGGAAATTCACCCCTCCACTTT.

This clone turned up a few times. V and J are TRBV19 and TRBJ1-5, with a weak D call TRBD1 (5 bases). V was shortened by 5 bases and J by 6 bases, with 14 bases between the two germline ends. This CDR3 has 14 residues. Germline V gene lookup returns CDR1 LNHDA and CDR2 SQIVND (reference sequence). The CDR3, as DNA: TGTGCCAGTAGTCCCTGGGGGACCAGTCAGCCCCAGCATTTT. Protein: CASSPWGTSQPQHF.

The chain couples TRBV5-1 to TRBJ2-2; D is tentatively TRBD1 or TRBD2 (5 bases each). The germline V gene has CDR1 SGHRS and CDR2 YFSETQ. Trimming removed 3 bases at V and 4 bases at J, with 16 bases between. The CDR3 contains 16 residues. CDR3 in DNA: TGCGCCAGCAGCTCAAACGGTCGGGACGGCACCGGGGAGCTGTTTTTT. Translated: CASSSNGRDGTGELFF.

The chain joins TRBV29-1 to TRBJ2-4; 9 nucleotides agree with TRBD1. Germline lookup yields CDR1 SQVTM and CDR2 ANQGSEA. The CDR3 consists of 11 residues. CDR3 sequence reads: CSVRDRDIQYF. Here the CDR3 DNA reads TGCAGTGTCCGGGACAGGGACATTCAGTACTTC.

The CDR3 DNA is TGTGCCAGCAGCTTAGCGATGGGGTCCAATCAGCCCCAGCATTTT. Its translation is CASSLAMGSNQPQHF. J is TRBJ1-5 and V is TRBV7-8; no clear D gene. The CDR3 has 15 amino acids. V lost 0 bases, J lost 3 bases, and 9 bases lay in between. Per germline, CDR1 SGHVS and CDR2 FQNEAQ.